The present T cell receptor (beta chain) was sequenced within a study of T cell repertoires in cytomegalovirus infection. TCRdb re-called the reads through MiXCR, storing one row per CDR3 protein. The sample carries about 58,000 distinct CDR3 sequences, roughly 20% recorded once. As concerns this clonotype: Its antigen is not known.

Source: CD8+ T cells from cultured PBMCs, taken from culture after CMV antigen stimulation. The clonotype was recovered from a human donor in good health (CMV status not recorded). Some clones in this sample may be carry-over from other donors' samples.

The DNA of the CDR3 is TGTGCCAGCAGCTTAGAGGAGGGGCGGATCACTGAAGCTTTCTTT. Protein: CASSLEEGRITEAFF. The chain recombines TRBV7-8 with TRBJ1-1, with a weak D call TRBD1 (5 bases). With 1 base removed from V and 4 bases from J, the gap between germline ends came to 13 bases. This CDR3 spans 15 amino acids. The germline V gene has CDR1 SGHVS and CDR2 FQNEAQ.